A single sample is the source of the 19 T cell receptor beta chains below, sequenced in a study of blood T cell repertoires in COVID-19. Generated by immunoSEQ multiplex PCR, the TCRdb table keeps only in-frame clones and is missing some. The table has a few hundred thousand clones, 81% seen once. The specimen was peripheral blood. The origin of the receptors is a human donor with acute or convalescent COVID-19. The donor label of this sample is uncertain.

The chain links TRBV24-1 to TRBJ2-2, with D unclear. The CDR3 extends over 15 amino acids. Trimming left V 5 bases short and J 3 bases short, with 12 bases between. Germline V gene lookup returns CDR1 KGHDR and CDR2 SFDVKD. The CDR3 sequence is CATSARAGYTGELFF. The CDR3 DNA reads TGTGCCACCAGTGCGCGTGCAGGTTACACCGGGGAGCTGTTTTTT.

The V gene is TRBV4-1, the J gene TRBJ1-6; D is undetermined. The germline V and J ends were trimmed by 0 bases and 0 bases, with 12 bases remaining between them. Germline V gene data show CDR1 as MGHRA and CDR2 as YSYEKL. The CDR3 loop spans 18 amino acids. The CDR3 nucleotides are TGCGCCAGCAGCCAAGATAGAACGCTGAGCTCCTATAATTCACCCCTCCACTTT. It codes for CASSQDRTLSSYNSPLHF.

V gene TRBV12-3 or TRBV12-4 combines with J gene TRBJ2-7; TRBD1 matches 8 bases. With 5 bases clipped from V and 5 bases from J, the junction kept 5 bases outside the gene matches. The CDR3 runs to 13 residues. CDR3 DNA: TGTGCCAGCAGTCGACAGGGGCGGAACGAGCAGTACTTC. Its protein product is CASSRQGRNEQYF.

This rearrangement joins TRBV5-1 to TRBJ1-2, with D unresolved. Germline CDR1 reads SGHRS; CDR2 reads YFSETQ. V lost 4 bases to trimming and J lost 2 bases, with 9 bases between them. This CDR3 has 13 amino acids. The CDR3 is CASSPGENYGYTF. Here the CDR3 DNA reads TGCGCCAGCAGCCCTGGGGAGAACTATGGCTACACCTTC.

This rearrangement joins TRBV6-5 to TRBJ2-3; no definite D call. Per germline, CDR1 MNHEY and CDR2 SVGAGI. The CDR3 sequence is 15 residues long. V dropped 2 bases and J dropped 2 bases, with 11 bases sitting between them. CDR3 DNA sequence: TGTGCCAGCAGTTACGCTCACGGTTACACAGATACGCAGTATTTT. It specifies CASSYAHGYTDTQYF.

The rearrangement joins TRBV19 to TRBJ2-2; D possibly corresponds to TRBD1 (5 bases). The CDR3 spans 10 residues. Germline V gene lookup returns CDR1 LNHDA and CDR2 SQIVND (reference sequence). V was trimmed by 10 bases and J by 5 bases, leaving 5 bases between them. The CDR3 here is CATGTGELFF. The CDR3 DNA sequence: TGTGCCACAGGGACCGGGGAGCTGTTTTTT.

The chain carries TRBV30 and TRBJ1-5; 7 bases match TRBD1. The CDR3 has 15 residues. V gave up 4 bases and J gave up 4 bases; unmatched junction bases: 10. Germline assignment: CDR1 GTSNPN and CDR2 SVGIG (reference sequence). The CDR3 is CAWNLPGQYNQPQHF. The CDR3 DNA sequence: TGTGCCTGGAACCTCCCGGGACAGTATAATCAGCCCCAGCATTTT.

This clone has a single count. The V and J genes are TRBV15 and TRBJ2-7; TRBD2 matches 7 bases. Trimming at V came to 2 bases and at J to 6 bases, leaving 4 bases not matched to a gene. The CDR3 contains 13 residues. The germline V gene encodes CDR1 LNHNV and CDR2 YYDKDF (reference sequence). The CDR3 nucleotides are TGTGCCACCAGCAGACGGGACTACTCCGAGCAGTACTTC. Translated: CATSRRDYSEQYF.

The rearrangement joins TRBV11-2 to TRBJ1-1, with 9 bases that match TRBD1. The CDR3 covers 16 residues. V trimming: 5 bases; J trimming: 1 base; junction bases outside the gene matches: 8. The germline V gene has CDR1 SGHAT and CDR2 FQNNGV. CDR3 nucleotide sequence: TGTGCCAGCAGCCGGCGGGGGACAGGGACGAACACTGAAGCTTTCTTT. Its protein product is CASSRRGTGTNTEAFF.

The rearrangement links TRBV7-9 to TRBJ1-6, with unresolved D. CDR3 size: 19 residues. Germline V lookup: CDR1 SEHNR, CDR2 FQNEAQ (reference sequence). Trimming removed 5 bases at V and 0 bases at J, with 20 bases between. As DNA, the CDR3 is TGTGCCAGCAGCGCCGTAGTTTATAGTGGGAGCTCCTATAATTCACCCCTCCACTTT. Translated, it gives CASSAVVYSGSSYNSPLHF.

V usage is TRBV3-1 (or the pseudogene TRBV3-2) and J usage is TRBJ1-6; 10 bases line up with TRBD1. CDR3 length equals 15 residues. CDR1 and CDR2 from the germline V gene are LGHDT and YNNKEL (reference sequence). J gave up 7 bases and V 1 base, and 1 base lay outside the gene matches. The CDR3 region has the DNA TGTGCCAGCAGCCAAGGGACAGGGGGGAATTCACCCCTCCACTTT. Amino acids: CASSQGTGGNSPLHF.

Remarks on this clone: A junction boundary mismatches the germline segment, possibly from a read error. V usage is TRBV4-1 and J usage is TRBJ1-5, with D hard to call. The CDR3 has 17 residues. Germline values: CDR1 MGHRA, CDR2 YSYEKL. The CDR3 is CASSLLPPGPGNPPQHF. CDR3 in DNA: TGCGCCAGCAGCCTCCTTCCCCCGGGTCCCGGGAATCCGCCCCAGCATTTT.

The chain joins TRBV5-1 to TRBJ2-5; TRBD2 might be the D (6 bases). Trimming removed 1 base from V and 5 bases from J, with 12 bases in between. CDR1 and CDR2 from the germline V gene are SGHRS and YFSETQ. This CDR3 contains 14 residues. The CDR3 DNA sequence: TGCGCCAGCAGCTTGTCTTCGGGGAGGGAGACCCAGTACTTC. The encoded protein is CASSLSSGRETQYF.

V is TRBV5-1 and J is TRBJ1-2, with TRBD1 matching 7 bases. Unmatched junction bases numbered 8, after V lost 4 bases and J lost 2 bases. The CDR3 covers 15 residues. Per the germline V gene, CDR1 is SGHRS and CDR2 is YFSETQ. The CDR3 DNA reads as TGCGCCAGCAGCCCTCAGGGGGGCGCGAACTATGGCTACACCTTC. Translation: CASSPQGGANYGYTF.

The rearrangement joins TRBV3-1 (or the pseudogene TRBV3-2) to TRBJ1-6; 8 bases agree with TRBD1. CDR3 length: 15 residues. V gave up 4 bases and J gave up 9 bases; unmatched junction bases: 8. Germline V gives CDR1 LGHDT, CDR2 YNNKEL (reference sequence). The CDR3 protein is CASSPRDRLGSPLHF. Here the CDR3 DNA reads TGTGCCAGCAGCCCCCGGGACAGGTTGGGTTCACCCCTCCACTTT.

This clone was seen only a few times. V usage is TRBV28 and J usage is TRBJ1-4, with 8 bases matching TRBD1. Germline trimming cut 2 bases from V and 8 bases from J; bases unmatched to any gene: 7. The CDR3 is 15 residues long. Germline V gene lookup returns CDR1 MDHEN and CDR2 SYDVKM. The CDR3 nucleotides are TGTGCCAGCAGTTTAGGTGCACAGGGGGAAGAAAAACTGTTTTTT. It codes for CASSLGAQGEEKLFF.

The chain recombines TRBV28 with TRBJ2-1; 8 nucleotides line up with TRBD2. V was pared by 3 bases and J by 9 bases, with 10 bases of the junction left unmatched. The V gene's germline CDR1 is MDHEN and CDR2 SYDVKM. The CDR3 has 15 residues. CDR3 sequence reads: CASSFRGGPGAEQFF. CDR3 sequence (DNA): TGTGCCAGCAGTTTTCGGGGGGGCCCAGGGGCTGAGCAGTTCTTC.

This clone was seen a single time. Written as DNA, the CDR3 is TGTGCCAGCAGTTTATTAGAGGGTCTTACAGGAAACACCATATATTTT. It encodes CASSLLEGLTGNTIYF. This chain uses TRBV28 with TRBJ1-3; D unclear. The CDR3 consists of 16 residues. Trimming pared 1 base from V and 4 bases from J, leaving 14 bases between. Germline V gene sequence: CDR1 MDHEN, CDR2 SYDVKM.

The CDR3 protein is CASSFYRGTVTGELFF. The CDR3 DNA sequence: TGCGCCAGCAGCTTCTACAGGGGAACGGTCACCGGGGAGCTGTTTTTT. The chain is built from TRBV5-1 and TRBJ2-2; TRBD1 matches at 7 bases. Germline-derived CDR1 and CDR2 are SGHRS and YFSETQ. With V trimmed by 2 bases and J by 4 bases, 8 bases remained unmatched. This CDR3 has 16 residues. The whole variable domain, filled in from reference TRBV5-1 and TRBJ2-2, reads KAGVTQTPRYLIKTRGQQVTLSCSPISGHRSVSWYQQTPGQGLQFLFEYFSETQRNKGNFPGRFSGRQFSNSRSEMNVSTLELGDSALYLCASSFYRGTVTGELFFGEGSRLTVL.